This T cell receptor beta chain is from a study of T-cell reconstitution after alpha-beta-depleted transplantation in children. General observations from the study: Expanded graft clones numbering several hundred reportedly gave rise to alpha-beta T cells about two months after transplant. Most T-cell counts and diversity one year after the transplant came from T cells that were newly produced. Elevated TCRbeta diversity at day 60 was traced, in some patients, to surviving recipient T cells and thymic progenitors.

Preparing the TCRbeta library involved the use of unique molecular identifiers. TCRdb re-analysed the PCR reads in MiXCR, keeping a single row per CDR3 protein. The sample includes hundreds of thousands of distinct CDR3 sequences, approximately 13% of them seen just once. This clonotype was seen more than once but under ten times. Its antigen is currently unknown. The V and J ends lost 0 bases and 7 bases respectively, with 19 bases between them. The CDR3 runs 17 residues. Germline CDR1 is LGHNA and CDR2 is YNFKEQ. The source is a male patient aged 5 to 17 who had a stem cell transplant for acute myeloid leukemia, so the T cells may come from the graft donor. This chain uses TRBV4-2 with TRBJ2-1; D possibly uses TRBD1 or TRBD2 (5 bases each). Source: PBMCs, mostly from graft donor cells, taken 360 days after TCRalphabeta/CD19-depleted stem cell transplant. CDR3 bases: TGTGCCAGCAGCCAAGACCTTCGACTGGGGGTGGGGAATGAGCAGTTCTTC. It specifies CASSQDLRLGVGNEQFF.